One and the same sample provided the 27 T cell receptor beta chains below, sequenced in a study of regulatory T cells in long-lasting Graves disease. Construction of the TCR beta libraries employed iRepertoire HTBI primers in conjunction with Arm-PCR of CDR3 regions. Each CDR3 protein is one row after TCRdb ran MiXCR on the multiplex PCR reads. The table lists 400,000 to 550,000 distinct CDR3 sequences, over 15% of them singletons, with roughly a tenth in the top ten. Time point meaning: newly diagnosed GD, antithyroid drugs for less than 3 months. With RNA extracted from PBMCs as input, the TCR library was made. These records were also assigned to another study, of T cells in Graves' hyperthyroidism and ophthalmopathy.

Sequences were derived from peripheral blood mononuclear cells (PBMCs), sampled at new diagnosis, from a patient treated with antithyroid drugs. These receptors were obtained from a woman aged 30 to 39 with Graves disease.

This chain connects TRBV28 to TRBJ2-3; the D is unclear. CDR1 and CDR2 from the germline V gene are MDHEN and SYDVKM. V was clipped by 5 bases and J by 2 bases, with 20 bases between them. This CDR3 has 17 residues. The DNA of the CDR3 is TGTGCCAGCAGTGAAGCGCTCACCCCAGCTACCACAGATACGCAGTATTTT. Protein product: CASSEALTPATTDTQYF.

V and J are TRBV20-1 and TRBJ2-5; a possible D gene is TRBD2 (5 bases). Trimming took off 1 base at V and 4 bases at J, with 16 bases between the two ends. Germline V CDR1 and CDR2: DFQATT, SNEGSKA (reference sequence). CDR3 length: 15 amino acids. The CDR3 is CSARGFRRSPETQYF. CDR3 in DNA: TGCAGTGCTAGAGGTTTCCGGAGGTCCCCAGAGACCCAGTACTTC.

The chain links TRBV5-1 to TRBJ2-1, with 7 bases identical to TRBD2. The CDR3 sequence is 15 residues long. Germline V lookup: CDR1 SGHRS, CDR2 YFSETQ. V dropped 4 bases and J dropped 3; count of bases not matched to a gene: 7. CDR3 sequence reads: CASSPFGGNYNEQFF. The CDR3 DNA follows: TGCGCCAGCAGCCCGTTCGGGGGGAACTACAATGAGCAGTTCTTC.

This clonotype has a handful of counts. This sequence joins TRBV20-1 and TRBJ2-7, with D unclear. V was clipped by 5 bases and J by 1 base, with 12 bases between them. Germline CDR1 is DFQATT and CDR2 is SNEGSKA (reference sequence). The CDR3 runs to 13 residues. The CDR3 coding sequence is TGCAGTGCTCATCCCCTAGGATCCTACGAGCAGTACTTC. Translating gives CSAHPLGSYEQYF.

This clonotype was counted ten times or more. The chain couples TRBV27 to TRBJ2-1; unclear D gene. Deletions cut 10 bases from V and 6 bases from J, with 28 bases between. Germline V lookup: CDR1 MNHEY, CDR2 SMNVEV (reference sequence). The CDR3 is 17 residues long. The CDR3 bases are TGTGCCACCCCCCAAACTTGGTTGGGTGTGAACATCAATGAGCAGTTCTTC. It is translated as CATPQTWLGVNINEQFF.

A few counts support this clonotype. The rearrangement links TRBV11-2 to TRBJ2-1; 12 bases are shared with TRBD2. With 7 bases clipped from V and 0 bases from J, the junction kept 4 bases outside the gene matches. This CDR3 is 16 amino acids long. Germline V gene data show CDR1 as SGHAT and CDR2 as FQNNGV. The CDR3 protein is CASTRTSGNSYNEQFF. CDR3 in DNA: TGTGCCAGCACCCGGACTAGCGGGAACTCCTACAATGAGCAGTTCTTC.

V is TRBV28 and J is TRBJ2-1; 8 bases line up with TRBD2. Germline V gene data show CDR1 as MDHEN and CDR2 as SYDVKM. This CDR3 contains 15 residues. Unmatched junction bases numbered 11, after V lost 7 bases and J lost 6 bases. CDR3 in amino acids: CASIQGSAGGNEQFF. The CDR3 DNA reads TGTGCCAGCATACAAGGTTCCGCGGGGGGCAATGAGCAGTTCTTC.

This clonotype has ten or more counts. V usage is TRBV6-1 and J usage is TRBJ2-5; TRBD2 aligns across 13 bases. The trim removed 6 bases at V and 4 bases at J, leaving 5 bases unmatched. This CDR3 region has 15 residues. CDR1 MNHNS and CDR2 SASEGT come from the germline V gene. The CDR3 DNA reads TGTGCCAGCAGGAGGACTAGCGGGAGTGGAGAGACCCAGTACTTC. This translates into CASRRTSGSGETQYF.

This clonotype has at least ten counts. The germline gene is not matched at one end of the junction; a read error may be the cause. The rearrangement links TRBV7-2 to TRBJ2-7; the D is unclear. From germline, CDR1 is SGHTA and CDR2 FQGNSA. CDR3 length: 15 amino acids. The CDR3 DNA sequence: TGTGCCAGCAGCTTAGCCTCGTGGGGTACTTACAAGCAATACTTC. Protein product: CASSLASWGTYKQYF.

There are many counts of this clonotype. The rearrangement uses TRBV7-9 and TRBJ2-3, with 9 positions matching TRBD1. CDR1 is SEHNR and CDR2 is FQNEAQ in the germline V gene (reference sequence). The CDR3 length is 15 residues. Losses at the gene ends were 5 bases for V and 4 bases for J; bases not matched to a gene: 7. The CDR3 here is CASSRTGGEADTQYF. The DNA of the CDR3 is TGTGCCAGCAGCCGAACAGGGGGCGAGGCAGATACGCAGTATTTT.

This clonotype was detected a few times. The chain has TRBV19 and TRBJ2-7; possible D gene TRBD2, 5 bases. The germline CDR1 and CDR2 sequences are LNHDA and SQIVND (reference sequence). Deletions cut 3 bases from V and 5 bases from J, with 8 bases between. CDR3 size: 12 residues. The CDR3 DNA sequence: TGTGCCAGTAGTATGCGGGTTGACGAGCAGTACTTC. This codes for CASSMRVDEQYF. Based on the CDR3 plus reference TRBV19 and TRBJ2-7, the full variable domain is DGGITQSPKYLFRKEGQNVTLSCEQNLNHDAMYWYRQDPGQGLRLIYYSQIVNDFQKGDIAEGYSVSREKKESFPLTVTSAQKNPTAFYLCASSMRVDEQYFGPGTRLTVT.

Ten or more counts support this clonotype. V usage is TRBV20-1 and J usage is TRBJ1-5, with D tentatively TRBD1 (5 bases). This CDR3 contains 14 residues. V was cut by 0 bases and J by 7 bases, with 13 bases left in between. The germline CDR1 and CDR2 sequences are DFQATT and SNEGSKA (reference sequence). CDR3 sequence (DNA): TGCAGTGCTAGAGATCATGGTAAGGGGCAGCCCCAGCATTTT. It yields the protein CSARDHGKGQPQHF.

This clonotype was observed a single time. The J gene is TRBJ1-5, the V gene TRBV24-1; D is ambiguous. This CDR3 comprises 16 residues. The germline gives CDR1 KGHDR, CDR2 SFDVKD. Trimming took off 4 bases at V and 9 bases at J, with 21 bases between the two ends. In nucleotides, the CDR3 is TGTGCCACCAGTGACGCCGGGTCGGCATTCGCGGGGCCCCAGCATTTT. It translates to CATSDAGSAFAGPQHF.

The gene calls are TRBV28 and TRBJ2-7; 9 bases align to TRBD1. The CDR3 runs to 14 residues. V trimming: 1 base; J trimming: 6 bases; junction bases outside the gene matches: 4. Germline CDR1 MDHEN, CDR2 SYDVKM. The DNA for the CDR3 is TGTGCCAGCAGTTTATACAGGGGGCTCTCCGAGCAGTACTTC. It yields the protein CASSLYRGLSEQYF.

This clonotype was detected many times. CDR3 in amino acids: CASATVGGGTDTQYF. The CDR3 DNA is TGTGCCAGCGCTACAGTCGGGGGAGGCACAGATACGCAGTATTTT. The chain links TRBV6-1 to TRBJ2-3; a possible D gene is TRBD2 (6 bases). Germline V lookup: CDR1 MNHNS, CDR2 SASEGT. V was cut by 8 bases and J by 1 base, with 16 bases left in between. This CDR3 has 15 amino acids.

This clonotype was observed many times. This sequence joins TRBV13 and TRBJ1-1; tentatively, D is TRBD1 (5 bases). The CDR3 is 13 residues long. The V gene's germline CDR1 is PRHDT and CDR2 FYEKMQ (reference sequence). Trimming stripped 2 bases from V and 6 bases from J, with 10 bases between. The CDR3 sequence: CASSLIIGAEAFF. CDR3 in DNA: TGTGCCAGCAGCTTAATAATAGGGGCTGAAGCTTTCTTT.

A word on this clonotype: A much bigger clone sits one base away, suggesting this may be a read error. The chain is built from TRBV13 and TRBJ1-5; tentatively, D is TRBD1 (5 bases). This CDR3 comprises 14 residues. Germline CDR1 PRHDT, CDR2 FYEKMQ (reference sequence). The CDR3: CASTEGPFNQPQRF. The DNA of the CDR3 is TGTGCCAGCACCGAGGGGCCGTTCAATCAGCCCCAGCGTTTT.

The genes are TRBV19 and TRBJ2-1; D remains ambiguous. Germline V gene lookup returns CDR1 LNHDA and CDR2 SQIVND (reference sequence). The CDR3 contains 16 residues. V was pared by 4 bases and J by 0 bases, with 13 bases between. CDR3: CASSTRRTSSYNEQFF. In DNA form, the CDR3 reads TGTGCCAGTAGTACTAGACGGACGAGCTCCTACAATGAGCAGTTCTTC.

The gene calls are TRBV2 and TRBJ1-1; 9 bases map to TRBD1. CDR1 SNHLY and CDR2 FYNNEI come from the germline V gene. V was clipped by 5 bases and J by 0 bases; unmatched bases: 7. This CDR3 is built from 16 residues. For the CDR3, the DNA is TGTGCCAGCAGTTTATCCGGGACAGGGATGAACACTGAAGCTTTCTTT. It specifies CASSLSGTGMNTEAFF.

This clonotype has just a few counts. The chain links TRBV6-5 to TRBJ1-4; tentatively, D is TRBD1 (6 bases). Germline V gene sequence: CDR1 MNHEY, CDR2 SVGAGI. V lost 2 bases to trimming and J lost 6 bases, with 16 bases between them. The CDR3 is made up of 16 amino acids. CDR3 residues: CASSYDRTSGDEKLFF. DNA of the CDR3: TGTGCCAGCAGTTACGACAGGACCTCTGGTGATGAAAAACTGTTTTTT.

This clonotype has at least ten counts. The chain uses TRBV28 and TRBJ2-1; 9 nucleotides match TRBD1. This CDR3 has 15 amino acids. From germline, CDR1 is MDHEN and CDR2 SYDVKM. Trimming cost V 4 bases and J 5 bases; bases outside gene matches: 6. CDR3 amino acids: CASSSSGQGNNEQFF. The CDR3 DNA reads as TGTGCCAGCAGTTCCTCGGGACAGGGTAACAATGAGCAGTTCTTC.

The rearrangement uses TRBV6-2 or TRBV6-3 and TRBJ2-3, with TRBD1 matching 8 bases. The CDR3 consists of 15 residues. The trim removed 5 bases at V and 4 bases at J, leaving 8 bases unmatched. Per germline, CDR1 MNHEY and CDR2 SVGEGT. CDR3 coding DNA: TGTGCCAGCAGTGAAGTACCAGGGGGCGCAGATACGCAGTATTTT. This sequence encodes CASSEVPGGADTQYF.

This clonotype was detected ten times or more. The V call is TRBV5-5, the J call TRBJ1-5; 8 nucleotides align to TRBD1. The trim removed 4 bases at V and 0 bases at J, leaving 6 bases unmatched. The CDR3 totals 16 residues. CDR1 SGHKS and CDR2 YYEKEE come from the germline V gene (reference sequence). The CDR3 loop is CASSLGTGHSNQPQHF. CDR3 sequence (DNA): TGTGCCAGCAGCCTCGGGACAGGTCATAGCAATCAGCCCCAGCATTTT.

The sample holds many counts of this clonotype. The chain recombines TRBV24-1 with TRBJ2-2, with 7 nucleotides matching TRBD2. The CDR3 has 17 residues. J was trimmed by 6 bases and V by 0 bases; bases with no gene match: 9. Looked up from germline, CDR1 is KGHDR and CDR2 is SFDVKD. The CDR3 DNA reads as TGTGCCACCAGTGATTTGAAGGCGGGAGCTTATGCCGGGGAGCTGTTTTTT. Its protein product is CATSDLKAGAYAGELFF.

This clonotype has ten or more counts. The chain recombines TRBV3-1 with TRBJ2-1; 9 nucleotides align to TRBD2. The J segment lost 8 bases and the V segment lost 0 bases, leaving 14 bases of the junction unmatched. The germline V gene encodes CDR1 LGHDT and CDR2 YNNKEL (reference sequence). The CDR3 contains 18 residues. This chain's CDR3 is CASSQERRWTSDDDEQFF. In DNA, the CDR3 is TGTGCCAGCAGCCAAGAGCGTCGGTGGACTAGCGACGACGATGAGCAGTTCTTC.

This clonotype was picked up many times. The chain couples TRBV7-3 to TRBJ2-2; D uncertain. Germline CDR1 is SGHTA and CDR2 is FQGTGA. V lost 3 bases and J lost 0, with 5 bases in between. There are 14 residues in the CDR3. The CDR3 nucleotides read TGTGCCAGCAGCTTTGGGGCGAACACCGGGGAGCTGTTTTTT. Translating gives CASSFGANTGELFF.

This clonotype showed up just a few times. V gene TRBV27 combines with J gene TRBJ2-3; D is possibly TRBD1 or TRBD2 (6 bases each). With 8 bases removed from V and 11 bases from J, the gap between germline ends came to 29 bases. There are 16 residues in the CDR3. The germline CDR1 and CDR2 sequences are MNHEY and SMNVEV (reference sequence). As DNA, the CDR3 is TGTGCCAGCGGAGGGCGTTACAGGGCCTCAGGGAGCGGGCAGTATTTT. Its protein product is CASGGRYRASGSGQYF.